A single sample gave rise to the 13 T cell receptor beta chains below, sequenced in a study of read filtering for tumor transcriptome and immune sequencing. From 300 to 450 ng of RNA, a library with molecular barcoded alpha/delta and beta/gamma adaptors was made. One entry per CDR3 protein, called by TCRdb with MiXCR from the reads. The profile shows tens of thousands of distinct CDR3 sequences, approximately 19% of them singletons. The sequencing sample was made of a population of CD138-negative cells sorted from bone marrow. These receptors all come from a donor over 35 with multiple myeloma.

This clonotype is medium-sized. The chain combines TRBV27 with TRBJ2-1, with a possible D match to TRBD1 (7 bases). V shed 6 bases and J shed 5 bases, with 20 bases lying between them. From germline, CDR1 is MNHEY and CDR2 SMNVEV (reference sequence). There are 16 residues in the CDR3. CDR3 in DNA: TGTGCCAGCAGCAACCACCAGACAGGGAGGAACAATGAGCAGTTCTTC. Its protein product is CASSNHQTGRNNEQFF.

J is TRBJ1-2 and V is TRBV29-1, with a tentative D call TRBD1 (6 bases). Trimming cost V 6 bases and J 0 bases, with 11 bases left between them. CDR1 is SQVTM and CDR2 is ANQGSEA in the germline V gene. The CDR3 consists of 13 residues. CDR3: CSVEGQANYGYTF. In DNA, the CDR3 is TGCAGCGTAGAGGGACAAGCTAACTATGGCTACACCTTC.

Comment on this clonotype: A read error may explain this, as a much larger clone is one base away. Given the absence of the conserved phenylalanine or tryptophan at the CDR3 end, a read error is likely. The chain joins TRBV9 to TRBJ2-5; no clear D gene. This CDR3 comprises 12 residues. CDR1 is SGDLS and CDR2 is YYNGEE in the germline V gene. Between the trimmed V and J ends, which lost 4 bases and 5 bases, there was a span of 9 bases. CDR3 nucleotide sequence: TGTGCCAGCAGCAAACAAGGGGAGACCCAGTACTCC. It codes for CASSKQGETQYS.

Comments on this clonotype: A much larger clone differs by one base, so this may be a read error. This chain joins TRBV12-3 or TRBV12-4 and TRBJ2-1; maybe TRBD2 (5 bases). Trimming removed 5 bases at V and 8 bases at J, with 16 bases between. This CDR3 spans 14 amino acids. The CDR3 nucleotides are TGTGCCAGCAGTCTTCCGGGGATGAAGGATGAGCAGTTCTTC. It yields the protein CASSLPGMKDEQFF.

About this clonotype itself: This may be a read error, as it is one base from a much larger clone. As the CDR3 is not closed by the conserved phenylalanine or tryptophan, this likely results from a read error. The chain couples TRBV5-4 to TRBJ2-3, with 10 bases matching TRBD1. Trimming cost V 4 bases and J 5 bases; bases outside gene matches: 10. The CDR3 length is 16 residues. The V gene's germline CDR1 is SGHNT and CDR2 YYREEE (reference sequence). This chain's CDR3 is CASSPGQGPGEDTQYL. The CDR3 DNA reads TGTGCCAGCAGCCCGGGACAGGGGCCCGGCGAAGATACGCAGTATCTT.

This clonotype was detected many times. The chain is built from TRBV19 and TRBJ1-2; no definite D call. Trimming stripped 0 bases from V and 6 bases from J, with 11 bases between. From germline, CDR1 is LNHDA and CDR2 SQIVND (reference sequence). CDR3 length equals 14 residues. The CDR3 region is CASSIDPSQDGYTF. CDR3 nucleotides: TGTGCCAGTAGTATAGATCCCTCGCAAGATGGCTACACCTTC.

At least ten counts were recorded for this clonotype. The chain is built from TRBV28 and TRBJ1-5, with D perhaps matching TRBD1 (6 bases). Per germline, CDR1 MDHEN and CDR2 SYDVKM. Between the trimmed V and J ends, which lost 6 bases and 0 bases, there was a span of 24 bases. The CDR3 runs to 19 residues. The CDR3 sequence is CASRLIPGQPFYSNQPQHF. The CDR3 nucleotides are TGTGCCAGCAGGCTAATCCCCGGACAGCCATTTTATAGCAATCAGCCCCAGCATTTT.

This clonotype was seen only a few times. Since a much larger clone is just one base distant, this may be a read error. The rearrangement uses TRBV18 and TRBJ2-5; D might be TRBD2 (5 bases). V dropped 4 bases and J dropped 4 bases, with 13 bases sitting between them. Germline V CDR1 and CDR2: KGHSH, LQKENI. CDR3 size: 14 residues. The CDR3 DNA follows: TGTGCCAGCTCACACGGACGGGGTACAGAGACCCAGTACTTC. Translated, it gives CASSHGRGTETQYF.

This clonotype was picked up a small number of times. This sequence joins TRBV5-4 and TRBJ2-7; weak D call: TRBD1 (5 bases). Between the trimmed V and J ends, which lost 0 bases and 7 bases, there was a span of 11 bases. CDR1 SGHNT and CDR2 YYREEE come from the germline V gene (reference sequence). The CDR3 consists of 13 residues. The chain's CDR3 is CASSLGTRDEQYF. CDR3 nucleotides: TGTGCCAGCAGCTTGGGGACCAGGGATGAGCAGTACTTC.

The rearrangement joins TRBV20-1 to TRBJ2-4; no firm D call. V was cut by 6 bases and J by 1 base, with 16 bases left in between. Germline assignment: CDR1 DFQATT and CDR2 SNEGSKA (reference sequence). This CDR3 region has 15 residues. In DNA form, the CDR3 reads TGCAGTGCCGAGTGGATTGATTACGCCAAAAACATTCAGTACTTC. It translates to CSAEWIDYAKNIQYF.

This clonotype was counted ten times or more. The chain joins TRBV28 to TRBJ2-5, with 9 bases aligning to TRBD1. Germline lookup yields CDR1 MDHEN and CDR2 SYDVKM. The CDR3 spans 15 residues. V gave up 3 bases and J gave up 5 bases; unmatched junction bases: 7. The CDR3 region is CASSFNTGGRETQYF. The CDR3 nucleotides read TGTGCCAGCAGTTTCAACACAGGGGGCCGGGAGACCCAGTACTTC.

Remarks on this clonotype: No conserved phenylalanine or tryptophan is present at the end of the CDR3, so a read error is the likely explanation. DNA for the CDR3: TGTGCCAGCAGCTTGACTAGCGGTATGAATGAGCAGTTCCTC. Its protein product is CASSLTSGMNEQFL. The chain has TRBV5-6 and TRBJ2-1; 8 bases agree with TRBD2. This CDR3 has 14 residues. Germline CDR1 SGHDT, CDR2 YYEEEE. V lost 1 base, J lost 7 bases, and 4 bases stayed unmatched.

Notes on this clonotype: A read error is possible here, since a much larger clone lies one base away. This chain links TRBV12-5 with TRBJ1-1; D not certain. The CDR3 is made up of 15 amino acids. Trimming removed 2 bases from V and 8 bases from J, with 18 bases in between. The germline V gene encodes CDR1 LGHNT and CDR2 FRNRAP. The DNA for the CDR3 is TGTGCTAGTGGTTTGTTGGCGGGCCAAGGCAAGGAAGCTTTCTTT. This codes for CASGLLAGQGKEAFF.